This is a list of T cell receptor beta chains from one sample in a study of post-analysis software for immune sequencing data. From the PCR reads, TCRdb called clonotypes with MiXCR, one entry per CDR3 protein. The profile shows approximately 660,000 distinct CDR3 sequences, around 60% of them singletons. Sequencing input: blood. These receptors were obtained from a girl between 2 and 10 years old with multiple sclerosis. Each CDR3 is given with its conserved first and last residue. A D gene is named only where the DNA matches it firmly. Clone size is stated in some rows and not others, as once, few, many or a class when expanded.

TRBV4-1	TRBJ1-5	many	TRBD1	TGCGCCAGCAGCCAAGATTGGAGACAGGGGAAAACATTAAGTAAGGGCAATCAGCCCCAGCATTTT	CASSQDWRQGKTLSKGNQPQHF
TRBV20-1	TRBJ2-1	-	TRBD2	TGCAGTGCTAGAGATTCCCATACCACCCTAGCGGATTACAATGAGCAGTTCTTC	CSARDSHTTLADYNEQFF
TRBV3-1	TRBJ2-1	few	TRBD2	TGTGCCAGCAGCCAGAGAAGCGGGACGGGTGAGCAGTTCTTC	CASSQRSGTGEQFF
TRBV29-1	TRBJ2-3	few	TRBD2	TGCAGCGTCGATCTCTCCCGGACTAGTAACGCAGATACGCAGTATTTT	CSVDLSRTSNADTQYF
TRBV5-1	TRBJ2-1	-	TRBD2	TGCGCCAGCAGCTTCTTTAGGACTAGCGGTCTTACTCGGAATGAGCAGTTCTTC	CASSFFRTSGLTRNEQFF
TRBV11-3	TRBJ2-1	-	-	TGTGCCAGCAGCGTAAAGGAGGGCCCTTTAATTGAGCAGTTCTTC	CASSVKEGPLIEQFF
TRBV7-6	TRBJ2-1	once	TRBD2	TGTGCCAGCACCGAGCGGGGTAGCGGGAGACTACATGAGCGGTTCTTC	CASTERGSGRLHERFF
TRBV5-1	TRBJ1-2	-	TRBD1	TGCGCCAGCAGCCCCCCTTCCGGGACAGTTATTAACTATGGCTACACCTTC	CASSPPSGTVINYGYTF
TRBV5-1	TRBJ2-7	-	TRBD1	TGCGCCAGCAGCTTGGACAGGGGGCTGGTCCGCTACGAGCAGTACTTC	CASSLDRGLVRYEQYF
TRBV12-3/TRBV12-4	TRBJ2-2	-	-	TGTGCCAGCAGTCAAGGGGTCCTGGTCGTCCGAACCGGGGAGCTGTTTTTT	CASSQGVLVVRTGELFF
TRBV6-5	TRBJ1-1	-	TRBD1	TGTGCCAGCAGTTACTTGGGGACAGGGTTGAACACTGAAGCTTTCTTT	CASSYLGTGLNTEAFF
TRBV21-1	TRBJ2-1	-	-	TGTGCCAGTAGGTCGGGGTTCTACAATGAGCAGTTCTTC	CASRSGFYNEQFF